Described below is a single T cell receptor (beta chain) sequence and its context. This entry comes from a study of blood T cells in healthy people across ages. V lost 0 bases to trimming and J lost 2 bases; unmatched junction nucleotides: 4. CDR1 is SEHNR, CDR2 FQNEAQ, per germline (reference sequence). This CDR3 has 15 residues. Isolating PBMCs gave at least 6.5 million of these cells per sample. For the second PCR, which ran for about 7 to 12 cycles, a sample-barcoded 5' primer and a J-beta primer mix were used. TCRdb independently ran MiXCR on the 5' RACE reads; one entry per CDR3 protein. The sample has over 1,500,000 distinct CDR3 sequences, 49% seen once.

The receptor's source is a woman aged 40 to 49 in good health. Sequences were obtained from blood. This chain connects TRBV7-9 to TRBJ2-7; 7 bases map to TRBD1. For the CDR3, the DNA is TGTGCCAGCAGCTTAGCTGGGACAGAGACCTACGAGCAGTACTTC. Translation: CASSLAGTETYEQYF.